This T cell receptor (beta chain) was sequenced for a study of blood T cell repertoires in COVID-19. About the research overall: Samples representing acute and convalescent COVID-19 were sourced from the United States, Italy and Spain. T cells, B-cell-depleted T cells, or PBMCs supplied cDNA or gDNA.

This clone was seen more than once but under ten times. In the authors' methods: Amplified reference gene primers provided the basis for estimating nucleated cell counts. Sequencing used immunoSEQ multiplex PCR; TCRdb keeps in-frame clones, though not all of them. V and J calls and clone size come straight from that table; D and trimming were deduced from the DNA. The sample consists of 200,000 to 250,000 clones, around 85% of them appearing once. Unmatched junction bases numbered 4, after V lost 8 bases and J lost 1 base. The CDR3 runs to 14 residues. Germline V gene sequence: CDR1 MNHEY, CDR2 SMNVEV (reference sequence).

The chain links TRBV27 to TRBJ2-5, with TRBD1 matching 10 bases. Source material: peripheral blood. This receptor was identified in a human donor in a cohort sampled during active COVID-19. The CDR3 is CASADRGIQETQYF. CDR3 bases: TGTGCCAGCGCGGACAGGGGGATCCAAGAGACCCAGTACTTC.